This TCR beta chain was retrieved from a study of T cell responses to AZD1222 COVID-19 vaccine. About the study: The study pooled second doses at about 4 or about 12 weeks. General study results and limits: Vaccination with two AZD1222 doses was followed by a rise in Spike-specific TCR breadth and depth. The number of AZD1222 recipients seropositive at baseline was only six.

The repertoire was sequenced with immunoSEQ multiplex PCR; TCRdb's copy has only in-frame clones and lacks some. The sample has approximately 71,000 clones, about nine tenths seen once. CDR1 SNHLY and CDR2 FYNNEI come from the germline V gene. The CDR3 is made up of 16 amino acids. Losses at the gene ends were 4 bases for V and 1 base for J; bases not matched to a gene: 5. With regard to this clone: No antigen is known for it.

The receptor was isolated from an adult in good health. The source was peripheral blood, collected on day 0 of AZD1222 vaccination. The rearrangement uses TRBV2 and TRBJ1-5; 9 bases agree with TRBD1. This CDR3 reads CASSAGDRGSNQPQHF. The CDR3, as DNA: TGTGCCAGCAGTGCAGGTGACAGGGGGAGCAATCAGCCCCAGCATTTT.